This T cell receptor (beta chain) was found in a study of beta chain features in type 1 diabetes. Overall study results and limits: The similarity of naive, central memory and Treg TCRB repertoires appeared greater among patients than among healthy donors. For type 1 diabetes patients, VDJ junctions showed fewer insertions and more deletions. Type 1 diabetes patients had moderately but significantly shorter TCRB CDR3s in all four CD4+ subsets.

CD4+ cells of the naive, central memory, regulatory and stem cell-like memory types were sorted via CD45RO/CCR7/CD25/CD127/CD95/CD27. Expressed TCRB transcripts got sequenced, as all isolated RNA was reverse transcribed. Profiled with immunoSEQ multiplex PCR; TCRdb holds only in-frame clones, not every one. The sample carries approximately 730,000 clones, roughly 12% recorded once. Germline V gene lookup returns CDR1 SGHVS and CDR2 FNYEAQ. The ends were cut back, 1 base at V and 3 bases at J, with 9 bases in the middle. CDR3 size: 14 residues. This clone occurred a few times. No antigen is known for it.

The TCR was taken from a man between 18 and 29 years old with type 1 diabetes. V gene TRBV7-6 combines with J gene TRBJ2-5; D is unclear. The material sequenced was naive CD4+ T cells from blood. CDR3 loop: CASSLGVGKETQYF. In DNA, the CDR3 is TGTGCCAGCAGCTTAGGAGTAGGGAAAGAGACCCAGTACTTC.